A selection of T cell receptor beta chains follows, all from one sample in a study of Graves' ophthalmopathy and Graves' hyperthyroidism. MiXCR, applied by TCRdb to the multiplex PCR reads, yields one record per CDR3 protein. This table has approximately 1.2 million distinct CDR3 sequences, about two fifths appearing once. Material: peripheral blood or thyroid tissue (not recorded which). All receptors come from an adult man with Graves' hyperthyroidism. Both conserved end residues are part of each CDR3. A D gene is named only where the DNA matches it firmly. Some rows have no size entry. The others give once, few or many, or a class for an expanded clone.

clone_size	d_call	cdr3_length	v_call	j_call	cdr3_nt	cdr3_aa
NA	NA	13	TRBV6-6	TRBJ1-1	TGTGCCAGCAGTTATTATAGGGGTTCTGAAGCTTTCTTT	CASSYYRGSEAFF
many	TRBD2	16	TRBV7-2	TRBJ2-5	TGTGCCAGCAGCTTAACTAGCGGGGGGACCCACGAGACCCAGTACTTC	CASSLTSGGTHETQYF
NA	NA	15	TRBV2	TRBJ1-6	TGTGCCAGCAGTGAAGCGCCCGGGGGGGATTCACCCCTCCACTTT	CASSEAPGGDSPLHF
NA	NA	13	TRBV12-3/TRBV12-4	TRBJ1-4	TGTACCAGCAGTCCAGGGGTTAATGAAAAACTGTTTTTT	CTSSPGVNEKLFF
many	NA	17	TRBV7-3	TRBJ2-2	TGTGCCAGCAGCTTAACGGGCGGCCAGGGTGGAACCGGGGAGCTGTTTTTT	CASSLTGGQGGTGELFF
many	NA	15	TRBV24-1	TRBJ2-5	TGTGCCACCAGTGATCCCGCCAGGGGCCGGGAGACCCAGTACTTC	CATSDPARGRETQYF
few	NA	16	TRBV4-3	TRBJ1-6	TGCGCCAGCAGCCAAGAGAGTGGAGGGGGGAGATCACCCCTCCACTTT	CASSQESGGGRSPLHF
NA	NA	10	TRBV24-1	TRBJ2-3	TGTGCCACCGAATTAGATACGCAGTATTTT	CATELDTQYF
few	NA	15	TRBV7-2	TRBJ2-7	TGTGCCAGCAGCGGAAGCTGGAATGCCTCCTACGAGCAGTACTTC	CASSGSWNASYEQYF
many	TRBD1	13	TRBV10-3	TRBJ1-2	TGTGCCATCAGTGTCACAGGGGAAGGTGGCTACACCTTC	CAISVTGEGGYTF
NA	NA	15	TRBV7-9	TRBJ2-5	TGTGCCAGCATCCCCGGCCGGGGAAACCAAGAGACCCAGTACTTC	CASIPGRGNQETQYF
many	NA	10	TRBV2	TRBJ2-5	TGTGCCAGCAGTACGGAGACCCAGTACTTC	CASSTETQYF
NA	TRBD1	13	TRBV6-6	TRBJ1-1	TGTGCCAGCAGAGAAACAGGGGACGCTGAAGCTTTCTTT	CASRETGDAEAFF
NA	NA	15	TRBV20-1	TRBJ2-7	TGCAGTGCCCTCCGAGACCGCTTTTTTCCCTACGAGCAGTACTTC	CSALRDRFFPYEQYF
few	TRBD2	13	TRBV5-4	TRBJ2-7	TGTGCCAGCAGCGACCTAGCGGGAGACGAGCAGTACTTC	CASSDLAGDEQYF
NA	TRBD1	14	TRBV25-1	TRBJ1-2	TGTGCTAGAGAGACAGGGAGGGTTGACTATGGCTACACCTTC	CARETGRVDYGYTF
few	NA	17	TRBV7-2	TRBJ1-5	TGTGCCAGCAGCTTAGGGGGGGGTTGGGTAACCGATCAGCCCCAGCATTTT	CASSLGGGWVTDQPQHF
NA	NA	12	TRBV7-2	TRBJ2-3	TGTGCCAGCAGCTCCCCTGGGGCGACGCAGTATTTT	CASSSPGATQYF
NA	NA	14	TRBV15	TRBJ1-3	TGTGCCACCAGCAGAGTGGCCGGACCGAACACCATATATTTT	CATSRVAGPNTIYF
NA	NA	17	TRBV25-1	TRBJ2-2	TGTGCCAGCAGTGTTAGAGTAACGGGAGAGGACACCGGGGAGCTGTTTTTT	CASSVRVTGEDTGELFF
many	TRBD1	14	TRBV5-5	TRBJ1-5	TGTGCCAGCAGCGAAACAGGGGGGCATCAGCCCCAGCATTTT	CASSETGGHQPQHF
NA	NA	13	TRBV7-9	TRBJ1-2	TGTGCCAGCAGCTTACGAGTCGGCTATGGTTACACCTTC	CASSLRVGYGYTF
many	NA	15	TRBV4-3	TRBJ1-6	TGCGCCAGCAGCCAAGTCACAGGACCCAATTCACCCCTCCACTTT	CASSQVTGPNSPLHF
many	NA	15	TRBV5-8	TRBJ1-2	TGTGCCAGCAACGTCGCGGCAGCGACTAACTATGGCTACACCTTC	CASNVAAATNYGYTF
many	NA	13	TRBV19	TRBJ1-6	TGTGCCAGTAGGGACGGGTGGAATTCACCCCTCCACTTT	CASRDGWNSPLHF
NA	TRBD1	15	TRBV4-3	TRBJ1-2	TGCGCCAGCAGCCCTAGACAGGGAAGTCTGGGAGGCTACACCTTC	CASSPRQGSLGGYTF
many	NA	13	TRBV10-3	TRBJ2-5	TGTGCCCTGTCCGACAGAGTGGGGGAGACCCAGTACTTC	CALSDRVGETQYF
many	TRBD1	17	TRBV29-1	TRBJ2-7	TGCAGCGTGTTGGTTCCCGGACAGGGCCAAAGTTGGTACGAGCAGTACTTC	CSVLVPGQGQSWYEQYF
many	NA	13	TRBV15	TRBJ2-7	TGTGCCACCAGCATGGGCCGACCGGGAGAGCAGTACTTC	CATSMGRPGEQYF
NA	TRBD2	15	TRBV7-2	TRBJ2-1	TGTGCCAGCAGCTCCGGAGGACTAGCGGCCAATGAGCAGTTCTTC	CASSSGGLAANEQFF
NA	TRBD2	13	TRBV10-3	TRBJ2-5	TGTGCCACAGCCGCGGGGGATAATCAGCCCCAGTACTTC	CATAAGDNQPQYF
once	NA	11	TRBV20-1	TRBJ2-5	TGCAGTGCTACGAGAGAAGAGACCCAGTACTTC	CSATREETQYF
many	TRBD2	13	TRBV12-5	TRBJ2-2	TGTGCTAGTCGGCTAGCGGGCACCGGGGAGCTGTTTTTT	CASRLAGTGELFF
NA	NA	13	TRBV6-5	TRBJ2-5	TGTGCCACCACATTACAAGGGAGGGAGACCCAGTACTTC	CATTLQGRETQYF
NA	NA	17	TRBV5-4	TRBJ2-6	TGTGCCAGCAGCTTGGACCGTAAGAGCTCTGGGGCCAACGTCCTGACTTTC	CASSLDRKSSGANVLTF
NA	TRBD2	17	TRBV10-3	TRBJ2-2	TGTGCCATCAGGGGGACTAGCGGGAGGCGCGGCACCGGGGAGCTGTTTTTT	CAIRGTSGRRGTGELFF
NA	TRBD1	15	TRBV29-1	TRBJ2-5	TGCAGCGTTGGTCGTAAGGGGGCACTCCAAGAGACCCAGTACTTC	CSVGRKGALQETQYF
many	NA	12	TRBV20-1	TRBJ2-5	TGCAGTACCCCGGACGCCCAAGAGACCCAGTACTTC	CSTPDAQETQYF
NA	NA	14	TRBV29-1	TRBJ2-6	TGCAGCGTTGAAGATCACGTCGGGGTCAACGTCCTGACTTTC	CSVEDHVGVNVLTF
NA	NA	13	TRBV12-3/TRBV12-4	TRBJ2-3	TGTGCCAGCGCAGCCCTGGGGGCAGATACGCAGTATTTT	CASAALGADTQYF
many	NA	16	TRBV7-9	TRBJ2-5	TGCGCCAGCAGCCAAGAGGCGGAGGTATCGGGAAAGACCCAGTACTTC	CASSQEAEVSGKTQYF
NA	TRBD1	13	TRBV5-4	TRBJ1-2	TGTGCCAGCGCCGGGACAGGCGGCTATGGCTACACCTTC	CASAGTGGYGYTF
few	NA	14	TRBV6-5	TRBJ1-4	TGTGCCAGCAGTTACTCGCGGGGCTGGGAAAAACTGTTTTTT	CASSYSRGWEKLFF
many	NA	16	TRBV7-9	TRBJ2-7	TGTGCCAGCAGCGGGCCGGCTGGGCAGAATCCCCTCGAGCAGTACTTC	CASSGPAGQNPLEQYF
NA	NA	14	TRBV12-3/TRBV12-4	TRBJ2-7	TGTGCCAGCAGTTTCGGGGATCGGAGGGGGGAGCAGTACTTC	CASSFGDRRGEQYF
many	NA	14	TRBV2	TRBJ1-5	TGTGCCAGCATCCGGTGGGCAGGGGATCAGCCCCAGCATTTT	CASIRWAGDQPQHF
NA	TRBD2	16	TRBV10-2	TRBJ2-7	TGCGCCAGCAGTCGGACTAGCGGGAGTGCCGGGTACGAGCAGTACTTC	CASSRTSGSAGYEQYF
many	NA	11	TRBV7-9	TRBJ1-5	TGTGCCAGCAGCACGGGGGGGCTCCAGCATTTT	CASSTGGLQHF
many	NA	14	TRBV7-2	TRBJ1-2	TGTGCCAGCAGCTTAAATCATGCTAACTATGGCTACACCTTC	CASSLNHANYGYTF
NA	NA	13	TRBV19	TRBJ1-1	TGTGCCAGTTCGACGGGACTTGACAGTGAAGCTTTCTTT	CASSTGLDSEAFF
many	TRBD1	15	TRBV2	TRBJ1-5	TGTGCCAGCAGTGGGGGGGACAGAAGCAATCAGCCCCAGCATTTT	CASSGGDRSNQPQHF
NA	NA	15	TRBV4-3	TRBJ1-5	TGCGCCAGCAGCCAAGAAAGACCGTTTCCTCAGCCCCAGCATTTT	CASSQERPFPQPQHF